This T cell receptor beta chain comes out of a study of human T cells and chemical hapten exposure. Germline V gene lookup returns CDR1 DFQATT and CDR2 SNEGSKA (reference sequence). The CDR3 is made up of 16 amino acids. V was clipped by 0 bases and J by 6 bases; unmatched bases: 8. Documented time point: patch test 3, about 24 weeks after DPC sensitization. Treatment: therapeutic diphenylcyclopropenone sensitization with weekly scalp DPC. This clonotype has a handful of counts. MiXCR was run by TCRdb on the RACE reads, yielding one entry per CDR3 protein. The repertoire holds some 90,000 distinct CDR3 sequences, with approximately 11% as singletons.

The rearrangement uses TRBV20-1 and TRBJ1-6; the match to TRBD1 covers 7 bases. The receptor was derived from a woman in her 30s with alopecia areata. Some clones in this sample may be carry-over from other donors' samples. The source material was whole blood, sampled in connection with sensitization to the hapten diphenylcyclopropenone (DPC). In nucleotides, the CDR3 is TGCAGTGCTAGAGATGAGGGGGCAGATGGTAATTCACCCCTCCACTTT. Translation: CSARDEGADGNSPLHF.